These 16 T cell receptor beta chains came from one sample sequenced in a study of T-cell reconstitution after alpha-beta-depleted transplantation in children. This sample's TCRbeta library carried unique molecular identifier barcodes. TCRdb passed the PCR reads through MiXCR, listing each CDR3 protein once. The table lists 500,000 to 600,000 distinct CDR3 sequences, 15% to 20% of them singletons, with 3.3% in the top ten. Specimen: PBMCs from the stem cell graft donor, collected from the stem cell graft. Receptors were obtained from a human donor who donated a stem cell graft to a child with acute lymphoblastic leukemia.

This clonotype turned up a few times. The chain combines TRBV29-1 with TRBJ2-1, with D possibly TRBD2 on 7 matching bases. The CDR3 loop spans 13 amino acids. The germline gives CDR1 SQVTM, CDR2 ANQGSEA. Trimming removed 7 bases from V and 8 bases from J, with 18 bases in between. CDR3 in amino acids: CSAEGGGSDEQFF. As DNA, the CDR3 is TGCAGCGCTGAGGGCGGGGGCAGTGATGAGCAGTTCTTC.

The chain links TRBV20-1 to TRBJ2-7, with D possibly matching TRBD2 (6 bases). This CDR3 is 14 amino acids long. From germline, CDR1 is DFQATT and CDR2 SNEGSKA (reference sequence). V shed 2 bases and J shed 0 bases, with 11 bases lying between them. In nucleotides, the CDR3 is TGCAGTGCTAGAACCGGGACTTACTCCTACGAGCAGTACTTC. Translation gives CSARTGTYSYEQYF.

The chain carries TRBV5-4 and TRBJ2-1; TRBD1 matches 7 bases. The CDR3 sequence is 16 residues long. Germline V lookup: CDR1 SGHNT, CDR2 YYREEE (reference sequence). J gave up 1 base and V 1 base, and 5 bases lay outside the gene matches. CDR3: CASSLRGLGSYNEQFF. The CDR3 coding sequence is TGTGCCAGCAGCTTGAGGGGGCTTGGGTCCTACAATGAGCAGTTCTTC.

A few counts support this clonotype. The chain carries TRBV7-9 and TRBJ1-3, with D possibly TRBD1 on 6 matching bases. The germline gives CDR1 SEHNR, CDR2 FQNEAQ (reference sequence). CDR3 length: 15 residues. V gave up 4 bases and J gave up 0 bases, with 10 bases separating them. CDR3 residues: CASSSTGISGNTIYF. The CDR3 region has the DNA TGTGCCAGCAGCTCAACAGGGATCTCTGGAAACACCATATATTTT.

V and J are TRBV12-3 or TRBV12-4 and TRBJ2-4, with a tentative D call TRBD1 (5 bases). The V and J ends lost 1 base and 9 bases respectively, with 16 bases between them. The CDR3 has 15 residues. Written as DNA, the CDR3 is TGTGCCAGCAGTTTAGGACCAACGGGTAGGGGCATTCAGTACTTC. As protein: CASSLGPTGRGIQYF.

This clonotype was counted between two and nine times. The chain employs TRBV20-1 and TRBJ2-1, with D perhaps TRBD2 (6 bases). The CDR3 length is 15 residues. Germline V gene lookup returns CDR1 DFQATT and CDR2 SNEGSKA (reference sequence). The V gene lost 2 bases and the J gene lost 0 bases, with 11 bases spanning the gap. CDR3 DNA sequence: TGCAGTGCTAGAACTGCGGGGAACTCCTACAATGAGCAGTTCTTC. As protein: CSARTAGNSYNEQFF.

This clonotype turned up a few times. V and J are TRBV24-1 and TRBJ2-1; D uncertain. Trimming cost V 3 bases and J 5 bases, with 10 bases left between them. Germline CDR1 reads KGHDR; CDR2 reads SFDVKD. This CDR3 is 14 amino acids long. The CDR3 is CATSDLSTDNEQFF. CDR3 sequence (DNA): TGTGCCACCAGTGATCTCAGCACCGACAATGAGCAGTTCTTC.

This clonotype was seen a handful of times. The V gene is TRBV6-1, the J gene TRBJ1-1; D not resolved. CDR1 and CDR2 (germline): MNHNS, SASEGT. There are 16 residues in the CDR3. Trimming pared 6 bases from V and 0 bases from J, leaving 17 bases between. The CDR3: CASSSSNSLMNTEAFF. CDR3 coding DNA: TGTGCCAGCAGCTCTTCCAACAGTCTAATGAACACTGAAGCTTTCTTT.

The genes are TRBV12-3 or TRBV12-4 and TRBJ1-4; TRBD1 matches at 9 bases. J gave up 5 bases and V 8 bases, and 9 bases lay outside the gene matches. This CDR3 is 15 amino acids long. The CDR3 is CASGLTGTGNEKLFF. DNA of the CDR3: TGTGCCAGCGGGTTAACCGGGACAGGGAATGAAAAACTGTTTTTT.

The genes are TRBV5-1 and TRBJ2-1; D tentatively reads TRBD1 or TRBD2 (5 bases each). The CDR3 loop spans 13 amino acids. V was pared by 0 bases and J by 7 bases, with 8 bases between. The V gene's germline CDR1 is SGHRS and CDR2 YFSETQ. CDR3 bases: TGCGCCAGCAGCTTGGTGGGGACGAATGAGCAGTTCTTC. Its protein is CASSLVGTNEQFF. Together with reference TRBV5-1 and TRBJ2-1, the CDR3 gives the full variable domain: KAGVTQTPRYLIKTRGQQVTLSCSPISGHRSVSWYQQTPGQGLQFLFEYFSETQRNKGNFPGRFSGRQFSNSRSEMNVSTLELGDSALYLCASSLVGTNEQFFGPGTRLTVL.

The table lists this clonotype with many counts. This chain links TRBV15 with TRBJ2-7, with 9 bases identical to TRBD1. The CDR3 is made up of 15 amino acids. Unmatched junction bases numbered 9, after V lost 4 bases and J lost 5 bases. The germline CDR1 and CDR2 sequences are LNHNV and YYDKDF (reference sequence). The CDR3 loop is CATSKTRTGANEQYF. CDR3 coding DNA: TGTGCCACCAGCAAAACTCGGACAGGGGCCAACGAGCAGTACTTC.

The chain joins TRBV27 to TRBJ1-6, with 10 bases identical to TRBD1. Trimming at V came to 5 bases and at J to 11 bases, leaving 6 bases not matched to a gene. Germline CDR1 and CDR2: MNHEY and SMNVEV (reference sequence). There are 14 residues in the CDR3. The CDR3 sequence: CASSGTGVGAPLHF. The CDR3, as DNA: TGTGCCAGCAGTGGGACAGGGGTTGGGGCACCCCTCCACTTT.

The chain carries TRBV19 and TRBJ2-6; 10 positions agree with TRBD2. V shed 4 bases and J 2 bases; nucleotides not matched to a gene: 14. The CDR3 runs to 20 residues. Germline V gene data show CDR1 as LNHDA and CDR2 as SQIVND (reference sequence). The CDR3 sequence: CASSSPTTLAGGPGANVLTF. CDR3 in DNA: TGTGCCAGTAGTAGCCCAACGACCTTAGCGGGGGGCCCTGGGGCCAACGTCCTGACTTTC.

CDR3 in DNA: TGTGCCAGCAGTGAAGGAGTCACGTACAGTACCAATGAGCAGTTCTTC. This encodes CASSEGVTYSTNEQFF. The V and J genes are TRBV6-1 and TRBJ2-1; D gene ambiguous. Trimming took 1 base from V and 6 from J, leaving 16 bases between them. This CDR3 spans 16 amino acids. CDR1 is MNHNS and CDR2 is SASEGT in the germline V gene.

This clonotype has more than one count but fewer than ten. The V gene is TRBV4-1, the J gene TRBJ2-5; unclear D gene. From germline, CDR1 is MGHRA and CDR2 YSYEKL. Trimming took 2 bases from V and 1 from J, leaving 8 bases between them. There are 14 residues in the CDR3. CDR3 nucleotide sequence: TGCGCCAGCAGCCAACTAACACTCCAAGAGACCCAGTACTTC. Amino acid sequence: CASSQLTLQETQYF.

The sample holds a few counts of this clonotype. The CDR3 here is CASRTQSLETQYF. CDR3 in DNA: TGTGCCAGCAGAACACAGAGTTTGGAGACCCAGTACTTC. The V call is TRBV12-3 or TRBV12-4, the J call TRBJ2-5; no clear D. The ends were cut back, 6 bases at V and 5 bases at J, with 13 bases in the middle. The CDR3 is 13 residues long.